The 27 T cell receptor beta chains reported below all come from one sample, sequenced in a study of T cells in Graves' hyperthyroidism and ophthalmopathy. Amplified regions were TCR beta CDR3 sequences from RNA transcripts. The HTBI primer set was used in a first-round RT-PCR of the TCR CDR3. MiXCR, applied by TCRdb to the multiplex PCR reads, yields one record per CDR3 protein. The sample contains 300,000 to 450,000 distinct CDR3 sequences, around 25% of which appear only once. The sequenced material came from blood. The receptors here all came from a man in his forties or fifties with Graves' hyperthyroidism.

This clonotype was observed a handful of times. The gene calls are TRBV12-3 or TRBV12-4 and TRBJ2-1, with D unresolved. V gave up 6 bases and J gave up 8 bases, with 11 bases separating them. The CDR3 sequence is 12 residues long. CDR3 region: CASSLMWDEQFF. The CDR3 bases are TGTGCCAGCAGCCTGATGTGGGATGAGCAGTTCTTC.

This clonotype showed up many times. This chain joins TRBV27 and TRBJ1-6; 7 bases are shared with TRBD1. This CDR3 is 14 amino acids long. The junction had 6 bases not matched to a gene; V was cut back by 3 bases and J by 10 bases. Germline loops: CDR1 MNHEY, CDR2 SMNVEV (reference sequence). The CDR3 protein is CASSLTGQGSPLHF. In DNA form, the CDR3 reads TGTGCCAGCAGTTTGACAGGGCAGGGATCACCCCTCCACTTT.

This clonotype showed up many times. This chain links TRBV2 with TRBJ1-1, with a weak D call TRBD1 (5 bases). In germline, CDR1 is SNHLY, CDR2 FYNNEI. Deletions cut 6 bases from V and 0 bases from J, with 8 bases between. The CDR3 length is 13 residues. The CDR3 DNA is TGTGCCAGCAGAGAGACAGTGAACACTGAAGCTTTCTTT. Amino acid sequence: CASRETVNTEAFF.

V gene TRBV15 combines with J gene TRBJ1-1, with D tentatively TRBD1 (5 bases). The V gene lost 0 bases and the J gene lost 4 bases, with 12 bases spanning the gap. Germline V lookup: CDR1 LNHNV, CDR2 YYDKDF (reference sequence). The CDR3 sequence is 15 residues long. The CDR3 region is CATSREGFGGTEAFF. CDR3 in DNA: TGTGCCACCAGCAGAGAGGGGTTCGGGGGCACTGAAGCTTTCTTT.

This chain uses TRBV7-8 with TRBJ2-5, with D maybe TRBD2 (5 bases). V lost 6 bases to trimming and J lost 3 bases, with 17 bases between them. Germline CDR1 and CDR2: SGHVS and FQNEAQ. This CDR3 has 15 amino acids. The CDR3, as DNA: TGTGCCAGCAGACCCGGAGAGGGAAGGAAAGAGACCCAGTACTTC. Amino acids: CASRPGEGRKETQYF.

The chain is built from TRBV27 and TRBJ2-3; TRBD2 matches 10 bases. The CDR3 covers 17 residues. V lost 4 bases to trimming and J lost 3 bases; unmatched junction nucleotides: 10. Germline-derived CDR1 and CDR2 are MNHEY and SMNVEV (reference sequence). The DNA of the CDR3 is TGTGCCAGCAGTTCCCGATTTGAGCGGGAGGGGACAGATACGCAGTATTTT. Translation: CASSSRFEREGTDTQYF.

This clonotype has a handful of counts. This chain joins TRBV27 and TRBJ1-2; D remains unclear. The CDR3 contains 11 residues. The ends were cut back, 8 bases at V and 10 bases at J, with 14 bases in the middle. Germline V gene data show CDR1 as MNHEY and CDR2 as SMNVEV (reference sequence). CDR3 bases: TGTGCCAGCGGCGACCACGGGGTCTACACCTTC. Protein: CASGDHGVYTF.

Note on this clonotype: One end of the junction does not line up with germline, which may come from a read error. This rearrangement joins TRBV20-1 to TRBJ1-1; 8 bases match TRBD1. The CDR3 totals 15 residues. CDR1 and CDR2 from the germline V gene are DFQATT and SNEGSKA (reference sequence). CDR3 amino acids: CSARNGQGMNTEAFF. The CDR3 nucleotides are TGCAGCGCTAGGAACGGACAGGGAATGAACACTGAAGCTTTCTTT.

The J gene is TRBJ2-1, the V gene TRBV24-1; TRBD2 matches 12 bases. The CDR3 runs 18 residues. V gave up 3 bases and J gave up 6 bases; unmatched junction bases: 11. Germline loops: CDR1 KGHDR, CDR2 SFDVKD. CDR3 DNA sequence: TGTGCCACCAGTGATAGACTAGCGGGAGTGCCTGGTGGCAATGAGCAGTTCTTC. It specifies CATSDRLAGVPGGNEQFF.

This clonotype was detected a few times. Sequence at one end of the junction differs from germline and may be a read error. This chain connects TRBV5-1 to TRBJ1-1, with TRBD1 as a possible D gene (5 bases). The CDR3 runs to 15 residues. The germline gives CDR1 SGHRS, CDR2 YFSETQ. In nucleotides, the CDR3 is TGTGCCAGCAGCTCGATGTGGGGTTGGGGGGCTGAAGCTTTCTTT. It encodes CASSSMWGWGAEAFF.

The J gene is TRBJ2-1, the V gene TRBV29-1; 9 bases fit TRBD1. CDR1 and CDR2 (germline): SQVTM, ANQGSEA. There are 14 residues in the CDR3. The J segment lost 6 bases and the V segment lost 3 bases, leaving 6 bases of the junction unmatched. In nucleotides, the CDR3 is TGCAGCGTTGATGCGGGACAGGGTCTCAATGAGCAGTTCTTC. Translating it yields CSVDAGQGLNEQFF.

DNA for the CDR3: TGTGCCAGCAGTTTATCCTATGCCTACGAGCAGTACTTC. It encodes CASSLSYAYEQYF. This chain links TRBV27 with TRBJ2-7; D gene ambiguous. V shed 0 bases and J shed 2 bases, with 5 bases lying between them. Per the germline V gene, CDR1 is MNHEY and CDR2 is SMNVEV (reference sequence). The CDR3 runs to 13 residues.

This clonotype was seen at least ten times. This chain joins TRBV2 and TRBJ1-1; TRBD1 matches at 10 bases. With V trimmed by 6 bases and J by 0 bases, 4 bases remained unmatched. The CDR3 spans 15 residues. CDR1 is SNHLY, CDR2 FYNNEI, per germline. The CDR3 sequence is CASRDRGFLNTEAFF. In DNA form, the CDR3 reads TGTGCCAGCAGGGACAGGGGGTTCCTGAACACTGAAGCTTTCTTT.

This chain connects TRBV4-2 to TRBJ2-7, with a possible D match to TRBD2 (7 bases). The V gene's germline CDR1 is LGHNA and CDR2 YNFKEQ. The CDR3 length is 15 residues. The V end was cut by 0 bases, the J end by 4 bases, with 13 bases between. DNA of the CDR3: TGTGCCAGCAGCCAAGAAATGGGGGGGGCTTACGAGCAGTACTTC. Amino acid sequence: CASSQEMGGAYEQYF.

This clonotype was recorded a few times. J is TRBJ2-3 and V is TRBV20-1; 11 nucleotides match TRBD2. The V segment lost 5 bases and the J segment 6 bases; nucleotides outside the gene matches: 4. The CDR3 loop spans 13 amino acids. CDR1 and CDR2 from the germline V gene are DFQATT and SNEGSKA (reference sequence). Here the CDR3 DNA reads TGCAGTGCTCCGAGGACTAGCGGGGATACGCAGTATTTT. Residues: CSAPRTSGDTQYF.

In this sample, this clonotype turned up many times. This chain uses TRBV20-1 with TRBJ1-1; perhaps TRBD1 as D (5 bases). Germline CDR1 and CDR2: DFQATT and SNEGSKA (reference sequence). Trimming removed 6 bases from V and 7 bases from J, with 12 bases in between. CDR3 length: 11 amino acids. In DNA form, the CDR3 reads TGCAGTGCCCGCAGGGTGGTTGAAGCTTTCTTT. It yields the protein CSARRVVEAFF.

The J gene is TRBJ2-7, the V gene TRBV24-1; a possible D gene is TRBD2 (5 bases). Germline loops: CDR1 KGHDR, CDR2 SFDVKD. This CDR3 is built from 13 residues. Trimming removed 3 bases from V and 3 bases from J, with 8 bases in between. CDR3 sequence reads: CATSDRTSYEQYF. DNA of the CDR3: TGTGCCACCAGTGATCGAACTAGCTACGAGCAGTACTTC.

The chain joins TRBV6-1 to TRBJ2-4, with D unclear. Trimming cost V 1 base and J 6 bases, with 7 bases left between them. CDR1 is MNHNS and CDR2 is SASEGT in the germline V gene. CDR3 size: 13 residues. CDR3: CASSEGVRNIQYF. DNA of the CDR3: TGTGCCAGCAGTGAAGGCGTAAGAAACATTCAGTACTTC.

This clonotype was seen ten or more times. The CDR3 DNA is TGCAGTGCTAGACCTATAGCGGGATTCACCGAGACCCAGTACTTC. Translation: CSARPIAGFTETQYF. The J gene is TRBJ2-5, the V gene TRBV20-1; 8 bases line up with TRBD2. Germline V CDR1 and CDR2: DFQATT, SNEGSKA (reference sequence). The CDR3 runs 15 residues. V gave up 2 bases and J gave up 5 bases; unmatched junction bases: 10.

The rearrangement links TRBV5-1 to TRBJ2-5; 7 bases fit TRBD1. Germline CDR1 SGHRS, CDR2 YFSETQ. V shed 3 bases, J shed 4 bases, and the junction held 6 bases outside the gene matches. The CDR3 is 14 residues long. DNA of the CDR3: TGCGCCAGCAGCTGGCGGGCAGGGGGAGAGACCCAGTACTTC. This sequence encodes CASSWRAGGETQYF.

This chain links TRBV6-1 with TRBJ2-1, with 8 bases identical to TRBD1. After removal of 4 bases from V and 4 bases from J, the junction contained 3 bases not matched to a gene. The V gene's germline CDR1 is MNHNS and CDR2 SASEGT. The CDR3 spans 14 residues. The CDR3 DNA reads as TGTGCCAGCAGTGTGAGGGACAGGTACAATGAGCAGTTCTTC. Encoded protein: CASSVRDRYNEQFF.

This clonotype was counted once. The chain carries TRBV29-1 and TRBJ1-3; TRBD1 agrees at 7 bases. Germline-derived CDR1 and CDR2 are SQVTM and ANQGSEA. V lost 4 bases, J lost 4 bases, and 4 bases stayed unmatched. The CDR3 covers 13 residues. The CDR3 loop reads CSVASGGGNTIYF. CDR3 DNA: TGCAGCGTTGCATCAGGGGGAGGAAACACCATATATTTT.

This clonotype was observed at least ten times. The chain couples TRBV11-2 to TRBJ1-1; D is unclear. This CDR3 is built from 13 residues. Germline-derived CDR1 and CDR2 are SGHAT and FQNNGV. V dropped 0 bases and J dropped 1 base, with 3 bases sitting between them. The CDR3 nucleotides read TGTGCCAGCAGCTTAGACCCGAACACTGAAGCTTTCTTT. This encodes CASSLDPNTEAFF.

V and J are TRBV28 and TRBJ2-5, with no clear D. The germline CDR1 and CDR2 sequences are MDHEN and SYDVKM. V dropped 3 bases and J dropped 5 bases, with 13 bases sitting between them. CDR3 size: 14 residues. In nucleotides, the CDR3 is TGTGCCAGCAGTTTTTTTAAGGTGGGGGAGACCCAGTACTTC. It encodes CASSFFKVGETQYF.

The rearrangement joins TRBV6-1 to TRBJ2-7, with D uncertain. Trimming took 5 bases from V and 5 from J, leaving 16 bases between them. Germline lookup yields CDR1 MNHNS and CDR2 SASEGT. The CDR3 contains 14 residues. The CDR3 loop reads CASSQDRYLNEQYF. CDR3 nucleotide sequence: TGTGCCAGCAGTCAGGACCGATATTTGAACGAGCAGTACTTC.

This chain joins TRBV19 and TRBJ1-6; 8 bases match TRBD1. V was pared by 5 bases and J by 8 bases, with 11 bases of the junction left unmatched. This CDR3 has 16 residues. Germline CDR1 reads LNHDA; CDR2 reads SQIVND (reference sequence). The CDR3: CASSPHRTGNDSPLHF. The CDR3 DNA reads TGTGCCAGTAGTCCCCATCGGACAGGGAATGATTCACCCCTCCACTTT.

This clonotype has just a few counts. The chain carries TRBV2 and TRBJ2-7; D remains ambiguous. V was trimmed by 3 bases and J by 4 bases, leaving 13 bases between them. In germline, CDR1 is SNHLY, CDR2 FYNNEI. The CDR3 has 14 residues. CDR3 DNA sequence: TGTGCCAGCAGTGACCGGGCGATGGGGTACGAGCAGTACTTC. It is translated as CASSDRAMGYEQYF.